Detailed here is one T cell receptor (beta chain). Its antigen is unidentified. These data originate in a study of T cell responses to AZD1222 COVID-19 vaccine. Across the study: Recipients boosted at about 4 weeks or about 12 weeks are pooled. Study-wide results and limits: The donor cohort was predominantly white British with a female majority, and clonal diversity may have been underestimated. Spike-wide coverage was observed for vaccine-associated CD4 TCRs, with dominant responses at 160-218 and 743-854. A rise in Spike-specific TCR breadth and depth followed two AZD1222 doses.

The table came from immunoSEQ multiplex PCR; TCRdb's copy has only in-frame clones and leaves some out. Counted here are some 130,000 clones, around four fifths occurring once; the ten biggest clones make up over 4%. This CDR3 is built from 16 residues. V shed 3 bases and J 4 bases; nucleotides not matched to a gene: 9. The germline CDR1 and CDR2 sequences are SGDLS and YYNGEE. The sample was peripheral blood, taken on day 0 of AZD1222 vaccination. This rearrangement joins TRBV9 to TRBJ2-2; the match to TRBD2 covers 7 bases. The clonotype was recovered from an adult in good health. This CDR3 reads CASSAYGGSGTGELFF. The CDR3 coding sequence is TGTGCCAGCAGCGCCTACGGGGGGTCGGGCACCGGGGAGCTGTTTTTT.